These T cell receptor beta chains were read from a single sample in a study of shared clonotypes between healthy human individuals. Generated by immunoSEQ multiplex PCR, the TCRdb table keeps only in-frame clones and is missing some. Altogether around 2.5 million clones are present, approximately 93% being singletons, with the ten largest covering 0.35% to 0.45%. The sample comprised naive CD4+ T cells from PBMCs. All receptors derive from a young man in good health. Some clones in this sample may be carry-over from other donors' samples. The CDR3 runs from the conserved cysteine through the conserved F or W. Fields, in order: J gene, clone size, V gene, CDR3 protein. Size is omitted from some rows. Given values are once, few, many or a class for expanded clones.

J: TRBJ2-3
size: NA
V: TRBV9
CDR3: CASSATGSSTDTQYF

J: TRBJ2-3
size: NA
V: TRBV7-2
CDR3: CASRSRAREQYF

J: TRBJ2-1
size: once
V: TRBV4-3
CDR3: CASSLGLAGPYNEQFF

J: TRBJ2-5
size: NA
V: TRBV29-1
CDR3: CSWGTAQETQYF

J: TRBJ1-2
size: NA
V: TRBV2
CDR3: CASSETGQNYGYTF

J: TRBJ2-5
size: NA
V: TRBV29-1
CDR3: CNARLAGVETQYF

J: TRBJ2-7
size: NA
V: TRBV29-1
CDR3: CSALGLAGSYEQYF

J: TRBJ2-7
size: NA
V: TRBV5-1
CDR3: CASSPAALAGGSYEQYF

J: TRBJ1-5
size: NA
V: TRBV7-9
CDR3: CASSLGSAQTGHQPQHF

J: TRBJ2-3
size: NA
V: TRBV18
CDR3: CASTPASGNTDTQYF

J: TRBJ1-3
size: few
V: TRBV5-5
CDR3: CASSPTEDTIYF

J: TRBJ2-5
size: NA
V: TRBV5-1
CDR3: CASSLGAGSIPETQYF

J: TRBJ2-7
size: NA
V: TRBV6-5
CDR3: CASSPGQGYNEQYF

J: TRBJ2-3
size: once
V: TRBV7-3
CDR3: CASSLQGGGTDTQYF

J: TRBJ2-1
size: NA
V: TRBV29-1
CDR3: CSVALRGSEQFF

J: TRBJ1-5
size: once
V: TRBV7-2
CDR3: CASSLTAGGQPQHF

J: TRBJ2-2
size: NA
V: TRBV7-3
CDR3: CASSLMALGNTGELFF

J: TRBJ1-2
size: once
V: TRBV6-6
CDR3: CASSYDGPSYGYTF

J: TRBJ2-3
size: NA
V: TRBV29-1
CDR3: CSVRQGSGTDTQYF

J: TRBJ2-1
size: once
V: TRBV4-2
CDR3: CASSQSVLVYNEQFF

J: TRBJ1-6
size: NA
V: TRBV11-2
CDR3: CASSPSDNSPLHF

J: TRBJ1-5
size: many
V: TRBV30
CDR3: CAWSARGLYNQPQHF

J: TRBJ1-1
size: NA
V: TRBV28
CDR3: CASLGGAGTTEAFF

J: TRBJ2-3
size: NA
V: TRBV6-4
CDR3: CASSSTVQDTQYF

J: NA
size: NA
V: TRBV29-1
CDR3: CSVGGQGHTTYEQYF

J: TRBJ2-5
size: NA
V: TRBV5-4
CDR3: CASSLSREGLRETQYF

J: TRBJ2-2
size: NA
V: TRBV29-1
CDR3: CSGAGTGGTGELFF

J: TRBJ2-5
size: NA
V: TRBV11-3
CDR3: CASSLGLGQGIGETQYF

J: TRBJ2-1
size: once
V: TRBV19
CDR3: CASSMPGAGIHEQFF

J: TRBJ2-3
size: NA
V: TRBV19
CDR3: CASTHPSSDTQYF

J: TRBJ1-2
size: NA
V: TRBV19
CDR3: CASSPGYGYTF

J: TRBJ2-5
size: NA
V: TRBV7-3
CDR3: CASSPGMGETQYF

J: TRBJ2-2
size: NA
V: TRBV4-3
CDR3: CASSQVGTRMGGELFF

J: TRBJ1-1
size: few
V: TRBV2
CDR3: CASSPPKGLQWAFF

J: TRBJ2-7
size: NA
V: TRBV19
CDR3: CASTGGNSYEQYF

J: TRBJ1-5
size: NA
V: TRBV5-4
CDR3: CASSRDSNQPQHF

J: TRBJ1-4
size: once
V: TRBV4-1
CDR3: CASSQVLVRGLEKLFF

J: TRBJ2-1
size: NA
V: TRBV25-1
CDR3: CASSAISSSYNEQFF

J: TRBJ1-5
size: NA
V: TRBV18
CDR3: CASSPDGDQPQHF

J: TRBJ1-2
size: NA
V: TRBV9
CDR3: CASSPGTGGDLFYGYTF

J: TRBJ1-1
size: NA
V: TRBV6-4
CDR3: CASRRTVDTEAFF

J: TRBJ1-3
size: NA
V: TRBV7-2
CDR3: CASKTSAGNTIYF

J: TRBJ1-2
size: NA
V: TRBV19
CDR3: CASSIKGNYGYTF

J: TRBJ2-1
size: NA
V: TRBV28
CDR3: CASTSPGTSGANEQFF

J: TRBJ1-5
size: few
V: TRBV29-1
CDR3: CSVGGSNQPQHF

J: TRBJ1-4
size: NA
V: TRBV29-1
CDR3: CSVLGNRGGEKLFF

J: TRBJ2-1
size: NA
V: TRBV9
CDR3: CASSVGRENPNEQFF

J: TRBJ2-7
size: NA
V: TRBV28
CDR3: CASSPGTIPAKEQYF

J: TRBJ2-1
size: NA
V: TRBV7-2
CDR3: CASSLVGTSRHNEQFF

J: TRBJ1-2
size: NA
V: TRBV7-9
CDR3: CASTKTPDRAVSGGYTF

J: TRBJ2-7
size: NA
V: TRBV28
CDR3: CASDTLSGSAPGQQYF

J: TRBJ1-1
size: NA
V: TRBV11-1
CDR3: CASSSEPGQGAPTEAFF

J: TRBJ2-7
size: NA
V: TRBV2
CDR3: CAGGNLGVYEQYF

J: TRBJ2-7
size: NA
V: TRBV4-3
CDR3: CASSHRAGEGAEQYF

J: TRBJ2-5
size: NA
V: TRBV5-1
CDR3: CASSPRPGRETQYF

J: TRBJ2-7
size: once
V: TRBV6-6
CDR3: CASSGRFYEQYF

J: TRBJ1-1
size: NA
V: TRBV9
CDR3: CASSPITNTEAFF